Shown below are 10 T cell receptor beta chains from a single sample sequenced in a study of cytomegalovirus exposure and HLA in healthy donors. PCR involved 60 Vbeta and 13 Jbeta primers. Only in-frame clones appear in the TCRdb table, and some are missing; sequencing was by immunoSEQ multiplex PCR. Altogether over 100,000 clones are present, 74% being singletons, with the ten largest covering 6.6%. Sequencing was carried out using PBMCs. Receptor source: a man between 35 and 55 years old in good health and CMV-seropositive.

This clone appeared a few times. This chain joins TRBV10-3 and TRBJ2-5; D perhaps matches TRBD1 (6 bases). The CDR3 extends over 15 amino acids. V was shortened by 11 bases and J by 1 base, with 20 bases between the two germline ends. Germline CDR1 is ENHRY and CDR2 is SYGVKD. As DNA, the CDR3 is TGTGCCGGAGAACAGGGAAACTCTGGCCAAGAGACCCAGTACTTC. It is translated as CAGEQGNSGQETQYF.

This clone was seen once. V gene TRBV19 combines with J gene TRBJ2-3; TRBD2 matches 12 bases. The CDR3 is 15 residues long. Trimming took 6 bases from V and 5 from J; bases not matched to a gene: 6. Per germline, CDR1 LNHDA and CDR2 SQIVND (reference sequence). The CDR3 sequence is CASRTLAGGQDTQYF. The DNA of the CDR3 is TGTGCCAGTAGAACTCTAGCGGGAGGGCAAGATACGCAGTATTTT. Complete variable domain (other parts from reference TRBV19 and TRBJ2-3): DGGITQSPKYLFRKEGQNVTLSCEQNLNHDAMYWYRQDPGQGLRLIYYSQIVNDFQKGDIAEGYSVSREKKESFPLTVTSAQKNPTAFYLCASRTLAGGQDTQYFGPGTRLTVL.

This clone has a single count. The V gene is TRBV5-1, the J gene TRBJ1-1, with D possibly being TRBD1 (6 bases). The CDR3 sequence is 13 residues long. V was cut by 4 bases and J by 8 bases, with 15 bases left in between. CDR1 is SGHRS and CDR2 is YFSETQ in the germline V gene. The CDR3 DNA reads as TGCGCCAGCAGCACGGGGGGCGGGGGCGAAGCTTTCTTT. As protein: CASSTGGGGEAFF.

This rearrangement joins TRBV18 to TRBJ2-7; perhaps TRBD1 as D (5 bases). Trimming removed 6 bases at V and 2 bases at J, with 17 bases between. From germline, CDR1 is KGHSH and CDR2 LQKENI. The CDR3 is made up of 15 amino acids. CDR3 loop: CASSHRSDRTYEQYF. The CDR3 DNA follows: TGTGCCAGCTCCCATCGGAGCGACAGAACCTACGAGCAGTACTTC.

The chain has TRBV9 and TRBJ2-1; D may be TRBD2 (5 bases). CDR1 is SGDLS, CDR2 YYNGEE, per germline. There are 15 residues in the CDR3. The V end was cut by 4 bases, the J end by 0 bases, with 11 bases between. The CDR3 sequence: CASSPRGDSYNEQFF. The CDR3 coding sequence is TGTGCCAGCAGCCCCCGGGGAGACTCCTACAATGAGCAGTTCTTC.

The genes are TRBV28 and TRBJ2-7; 7 positions agree with TRBD2. Germline CDR1 and CDR2: MDHEN and SYDVKM. With V trimmed by 6 bases and J by 1 base, 9 bases remained unmatched. The CDR3 contains 15 residues. This chain's CDR3 is CASRPPRGGSYEQYF. CDR3 bases: TGTGCCAGCAGACCCCCTCGCGGGGGTTCCTACGAGCAGTACTTC.

This CDR3 is CASRGQGGLAGMEFF. CDR3 sequence (DNA): TGTGCCAGCAGAGGACAGGGGGGACTAGCGGGAATGGAGTTCTTC. This chain connects TRBV6-5 to TRBJ2-1, with 13 bases that match TRBD2. V dropped 6 bases and J dropped 14; count of bases not matched to a gene: 13. Germline CDR1 MNHEY, CDR2 SVGAGI. This CDR3 comprises 15 residues.

The chain carries TRBV28 and TRBJ2-5; possible D gene TRBD2, 6 bases. The CDR3 has 13 residues. Per germline, CDR1 MDHEN and CDR2 SYDVKM. Trimming removed 2 bases from V and 3 bases from J, with 7 bases in between. CDR3 loop: CASSLGGKETQYF. As DNA, the CDR3 is TGTGCCAGCAGTTTAGGAGGGAAAGAGACCCAGTACTTC.

This chain uses TRBV5-6 with TRBJ2-1; 7 bases map to TRBD1. The V gene's germline CDR1 is SGHDT and CDR2 YYEEEE. The CDR3 extends over 16 amino acids. V gave up 1 base and J gave up 0 bases; unmatched junction bases: 4. CDR3 nucleotides: TGTGCCAGCAGCTTGATAGGGGGCAACTCCTACAATGAGCAGTTCTTC. Translating gives CASSLIGGNSYNEQFF. Full variable domain (outside the CDR3, taken from reference TRBV5-6 and TRBJ2-1): DAGVTQSPTHLIKTRGQQVTLRCSPKSGHDTVSWYQQALGQGPQFIFQYYEEEERQRGNFPDRFSGHQFPNYSSELNVNALLLGDSALYLCASSLIGGNSYNEQFFGPGTRLTVL.

The chain employs TRBV10-2 and TRBJ2-5, with 13 bases lining up with TRBD2. Germline-derived CDR1 and CDR2 are WSHSY and SAAADI. The CDR3 has 15 residues. The J segment lost 7 bases and the V segment lost 3 bases, leaving 5 bases of the junction unmatched. In DNA, the CDR3 is TGCGCCAGCAGTGAACTAGCGGGAGGGCCCGGGACCCAGTACTTC. As protein: CASSELAGGPGTQYF.